This is a list of T cell receptor beta chains from one sample in a study of T cell responses to AZD1222 COVID-19 vaccine. The method was immunoSEQ multiplex PCR; TCRdb's version includes in-frame clones alone and lacks a portion of them. The sample holds about 180,000 clones, around nine tenths seen once. The sample consisted of peripheral blood, taken 28 days after the second AZD1222 dose. The receptors were sampled from an adult who received the AZD1222 COVID-19 vaccine. Both conserved end residues are part of each CDR3. Each record gives: clone size, V gene, J gene, CDR3 protein. The size entry is marked missing in some rows and otherwise reads once, few, many or a size class.

NA	TRBV7-6	TRBJ1-2	CASSSQGVVGGYTF
NA	TRBV19	TRBJ2-2	CASSTDITGELFF
NA	TRBV2	TRBJ2-5	CASNLFGAGEETQYF
NA	TRBV9	TRBJ2-5	CASSVATSGGVQTQYF
NA	TRBV9	TRBJ2-3	CASSVGSDLTDTQYF
NA	TRBV28	TRBJ2-2	CASRVAGAGNTGELFF
NA	TRBV10-2	TRBJ1-5	CASSDPGRNQPQHF
NA	TRBV18	TRBJ2-2	CASSPEGQENTGELFF
NA	TRBV5-1	TRBJ1-2	CASSLDDGAYGYTF
NA	TRBV12-2	TRBJ1-6	CASRLACGGGGTSSYNSPLHF
NA	TRBV2	TRBJ1-1	CASSASSGERTEAFF
NA	TRBV5-1	TRBJ2-2	CASSFGQGLSGELFF
NA	TRBV3-1/TRBV3-2	TRBJ1-1	CASSTSPRTGTVGAFF
NA	TRBV19	TRBJ1-1	CASSMGGWTEAFF
NA	TRBV12-5	TRBJ2-3	CASGLVGAPTDTQYF
few	TRBV6-4	TRBJ1-1	CASSREMNTEAFF